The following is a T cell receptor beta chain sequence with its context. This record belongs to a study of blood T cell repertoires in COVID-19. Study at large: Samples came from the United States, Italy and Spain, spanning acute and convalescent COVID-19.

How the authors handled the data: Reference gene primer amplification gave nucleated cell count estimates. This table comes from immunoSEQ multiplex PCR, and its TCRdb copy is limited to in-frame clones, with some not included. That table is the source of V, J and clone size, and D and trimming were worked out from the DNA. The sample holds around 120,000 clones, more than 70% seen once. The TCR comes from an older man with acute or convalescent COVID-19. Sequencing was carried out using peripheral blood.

DNA for the CDR3: TGTGCCAGCAGCTCTAGGACAGGGAAGGGTAGCAATCAGCCCCAGCATTTT. Translation gives CASSSRTGKGSNQPQHF. The rearrangement uses TRBV11-2 and TRBJ1-5; 8 bases line up with TRBD1. The CDR3 spans 17 residues. Germline trimming cut 4 bases from V and 0 bases from J; bases unmatched to any gene: 8. Germline V gene sequence: CDR1 SGHAT, CDR2 FQNNGV.